The clone carrying this T cell receptor (beta chain) was picked up a small number of times. Its specificity is not known. Germline assignment: CDR1 SGHTA and CDR2 FQGNSA. Losses at the gene ends were 5 bases for V and 5 bases for J; bases not matched to a gene: 14. This CDR3 region has 16 residues. A second PCR, run for roughly 7 to 12 cycles, used a sample-barcoded 5' primer plus a J-beta primer mix. Each CDR3 protein gets one entry after TCRdb re-called the 5' RACE reads with MiXCR. The table includes more than 900,000 distinct CDR3 sequences, less than 25% detected once. These data come from a study of blood T cells in healthy people across ages. Study as a whole: About one barcoded beta molecule per two T cells was the capture yield of template switching. Study findings and constraints: Among T cells, TCR beta diversity per million cells dropped roughly linearly as age rose.

A further study also used this sample, focusing on T cells of mothers and their children. This second study says: Mothers gave over 9 million TCR beta CDR3 reads each, and children around 2.9 million each. Unrelated mother-child pairs always had slightly, but never significantly, lower normalized overlap than related pairs.

The sequenced sample consisted of blood. This chain joins TRBV7-2 and TRBJ2-7; 8 bases are a match to TRBD2. This clonotype was sampled from a girl aged 2-9 years in good health. The CDR3 DNA is TGTGCCAGCAGCATAAACTTAGCGGGGAAGGGCCACGAGCAGTACTTC. The encoded protein is CASSINLAGKGHEQYF.